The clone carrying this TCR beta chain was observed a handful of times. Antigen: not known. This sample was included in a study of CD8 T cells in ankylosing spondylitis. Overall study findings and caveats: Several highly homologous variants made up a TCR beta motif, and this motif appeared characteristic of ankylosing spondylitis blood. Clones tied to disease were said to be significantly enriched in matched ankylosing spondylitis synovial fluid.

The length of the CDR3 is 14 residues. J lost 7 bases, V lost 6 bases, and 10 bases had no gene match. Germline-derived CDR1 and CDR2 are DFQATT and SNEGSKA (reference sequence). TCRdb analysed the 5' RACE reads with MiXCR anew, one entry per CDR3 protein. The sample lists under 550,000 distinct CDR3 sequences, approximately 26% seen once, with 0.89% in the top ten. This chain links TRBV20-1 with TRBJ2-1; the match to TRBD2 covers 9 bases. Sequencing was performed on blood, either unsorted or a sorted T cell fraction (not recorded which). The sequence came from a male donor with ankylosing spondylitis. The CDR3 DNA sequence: TGCAGTGCCCAAACCGGGACTAGCCCTAATGAGCAGTTCTTC. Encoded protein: CSAQTGTSPNEQFF.